This T cell receptor (beta chain) comes out of a study of T cell repertoires in ileal Crohn's disease. Sample time point: inflamed ileum from the surgical specimen. TCRdb's table, derived via immunoSEQ multiplex PCR, lists solely in-frame clones and lacks some. The table lists about 5,300 clones, 82% of them singletons. The germline CDR1 and CDR2 sequences are MGHDK and SYGVNS. Germline trimming cut 2 bases from V and 3 bases from J; bases unmatched to any gene: 4. The CDR3 extends over 15 amino acids. Source material: ileal tissue. V usage is TRBV25-1 and J usage is TRBJ2-3; 8 bases are shared with TRBD2. The TCR comes from an adult with Crohn's disease. The CDR3 region has the DNA TGTGCCAGCAGTGAAATAGCGGGACGAACAGATACGCAGTATTTT. It codes for CASSEIAGRTDTQYF.